Shown below are 5 T cell receptor beta chains from a single sample sequenced in a study of T cell repertoires in cytomegalovirus infection. TCRdb itself ran the reads through MiXCR, one entry per CDR3 protein. The sample holds around 440,000 distinct CDR3 sequences, about 11% seen once. The sample taken for sequencing was PBMCs. These receptors all come from a human donor in good health (CMV status not recorded). Some clones in this sample may be carry-over from other donors' samples.

The V and J genes are TRBV19 and TRBJ2-1; 12 positions agree with TRBD1. J was trimmed by 7 bases and V by 7 bases; bases with no gene match: 8. This CDR3 spans 15 amino acids. Germline values: CDR1 LNHDA, CDR2 SQIVND (reference sequence). CDR3: CASIPGQGATNEQFF. CDR3 DNA: TGTGCCAGTATTCCGGGACAGGGGGCGACGAATGAGCAGTTCTTC.

This rearrangement joins TRBV5-4 to TRBJ2-2; 7 bases map to TRBD1. This CDR3 is 16 amino acids long. The trim removed 4 bases at V and 1 base at J, leaving 7 bases unmatched. CDR1 and CDR2 from the germline V gene are SGHNT and YYREEE (reference sequence). CDR3: CASSPPDRRNTGELFF. Written as DNA, the CDR3 is TGTGCCAGCAGCCCACCGGACAGGAGGAACACCGGGGAGCTGTTTTTT.

The table lists this clonotype with many counts. The V and J genes are TRBV28 and TRBJ2-2; D is unresolved. Germline V CDR1 and CDR2: MDHEN, SYDVKM. The V gene lost 6 bases and the J gene lost 5 bases, with 7 bases spanning the gap. The CDR3 has 12 residues. The CDR3 sequence is CASSQWTGELFF. The CDR3 coding sequence is TGTGCCAGCAGCCAGTGGACCGGGGAGCTGTTTTTT.

This clonotype was seen a handful of times. This chain uses TRBV6-6 with TRBJ1-2; D is ambiguous. Germline values: CDR1 MNHNY, CDR2 SVGAGI (reference sequence). Trimming removed 9 bases at V and 6 bases at J, with 11 bases between. CDR3 size: 11 residues. The CDR3 here is CASLGDNGYTF. The CDR3, as DNA: TGTGCCAGTCTGGGAGATAATGGCTACACCTTC.

Details on this clonotype: This sequence may be a read error, since a much larger clone differs from it by one base. J is TRBJ2-5 and V is TRBV28; no reliable D call. CDR1 is MDHEN, CDR2 SYDVKM, per germline. CDR3 length: 13 residues. In nucleotides, the CDR3 is TGTGCCAGCAGTTTACAGGCCCAAGAGATCCAGTACTTC. Translating it yields CASSLQAQEIQYF.